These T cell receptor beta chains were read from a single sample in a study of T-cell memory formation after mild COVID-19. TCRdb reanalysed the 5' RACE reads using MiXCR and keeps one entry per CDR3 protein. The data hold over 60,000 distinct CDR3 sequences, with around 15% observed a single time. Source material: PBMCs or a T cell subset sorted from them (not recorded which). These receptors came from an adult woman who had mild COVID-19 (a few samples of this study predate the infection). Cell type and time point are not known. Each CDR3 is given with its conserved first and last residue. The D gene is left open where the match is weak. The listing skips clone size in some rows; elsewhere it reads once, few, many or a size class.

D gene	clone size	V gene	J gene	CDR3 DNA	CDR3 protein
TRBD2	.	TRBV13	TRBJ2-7	TGTGCCAGCAGCATTCGGACTAGCGCCCGCTACGAGCAGTACTTC	CASSIRTSARYEQYF
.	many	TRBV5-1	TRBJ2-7	TGCGCCAGCAGCCCAAGTTGGGGGTCCTACGAGCAGTACTTC	CASSPSWGSYEQYF
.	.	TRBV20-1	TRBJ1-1	TGCAGTGCTAGAGCCCCAATCATTCGTGAGTTTCGCACTGAAGCTTTCTTT	CSARAPIIREFRTEAFF
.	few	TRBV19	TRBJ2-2	TGTGCCAGTAGTCTTTTGACCGGGGAGCTGTTTTTT	CASSLLTGELFF
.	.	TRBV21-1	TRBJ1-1	TGTGCCAGCAGCATCTACAGGATTCGGAACACTGAAGCTTTCTTT	CASSIYRIRNTEAFF
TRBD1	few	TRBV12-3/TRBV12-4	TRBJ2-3	TGTGCCAGCAGTTTGACAGGGCCGGGAGATACGCAGTATTTT	CASSLTGPGDTQYF
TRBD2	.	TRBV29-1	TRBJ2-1	TGCAGCGTTAGTCCTAGCGGGGCCGGGGTCGTCAGAGGAGAGCAGTTCTTC	CSVSPSGAGVVRGEQFF
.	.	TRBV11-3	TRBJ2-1	TGTGCCAGCAGCTTGACAGCGAATGAGCAGTTCTTC	CASSLTANEQFF
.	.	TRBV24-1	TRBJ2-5	TGTGCCACCGCTCAGGACTTCCGAGAGACCCAGTACTTC	CATAQDFRETQYF
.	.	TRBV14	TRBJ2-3	TGTGCCAGCAGCCAAGACCCTCGCACAGATACGCAGTATTTT	CASSQDPRTDTQYF
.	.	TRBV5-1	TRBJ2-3	TGCGCCAGCAGCTTCCGTGAGCGAAGCACAGATACGCAGTATTTT	CASSFRERSTDTQYF
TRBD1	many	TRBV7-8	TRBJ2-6	TGTGCCAGCAGTTCGGGACAGGGGTCCGGGGCCAACGTCCTGACTTTC	CASSSGQGSGANVLTF
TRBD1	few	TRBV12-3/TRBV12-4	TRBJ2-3	TGTGCCAGCAGTTCGGGACAGGGGGCCGTACCAGGCACAGATACGCAGTATTTT	CASSSGQGAVPGTDTQYF
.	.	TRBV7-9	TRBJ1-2	TGTGCCAGCAGGAATGCGGGGCCAGGGGTTGGCTACACCTTC	CASRNAGPGVGYTF
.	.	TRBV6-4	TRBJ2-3	TGTGCCAGCAGTGACTCTCCGGGACGACCGGATACGCAGTATTTT	CASSDSPGRPDTQYF